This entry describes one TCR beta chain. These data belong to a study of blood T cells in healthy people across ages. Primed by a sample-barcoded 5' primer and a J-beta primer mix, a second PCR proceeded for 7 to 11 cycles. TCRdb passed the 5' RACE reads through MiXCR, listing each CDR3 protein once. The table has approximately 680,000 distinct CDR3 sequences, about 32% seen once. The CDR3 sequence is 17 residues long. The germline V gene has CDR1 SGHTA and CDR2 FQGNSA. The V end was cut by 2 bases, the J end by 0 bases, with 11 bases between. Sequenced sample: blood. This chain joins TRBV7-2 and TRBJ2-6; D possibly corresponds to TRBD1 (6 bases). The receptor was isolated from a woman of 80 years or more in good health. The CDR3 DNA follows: TGTGCCAGCAGCTTAACGGGACAACCCTCTGGGGCCAACGTCCTGACTTTC. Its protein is CASSLTGQPSGANVLTF.